Reported below is one T cell receptor (beta chain). This specimen belongs to a study of blood T cell repertoires in COVID-19. At the level of the study: The United States, Italy and Spain supplied acute and convalescent COVID-19 samples. Sample material is recorded as cDNA or gDNA derived from T cells, B-cell-depleted T cells, or PBMCs.

Germline V gene data show CDR1 as LNHDA and CDR2 as SQIVND (reference sequence). The junction had 9 bases not matched to a gene; V was cut back by 5 bases and J by 0 bases. CDR3 length: 17 residues. In the original analysis: By means of reference gene primer amplification, nucleated cell counts were estimated. The data were produced by immunoSEQ multiplex PCR, yet TCRdb's version contains in-frame clones alone and is incomplete. V, J and clone size derive from that table, while D and trimming were established from the DNA sequence. The sample lists 290,000 or so clones, 87% occurring once. The sample taken for sequencing was peripheral blood. The receptor was isolated from a man between 18 and 35 years old with active or convalescent COVID-19. V and J are TRBV19 and TRBJ1-5; TRBD1 matches at 8 bases. As DNA, the CDR3 is TGTGCCAGTAGTGACGGACAGGGCATAGTTAGCAATCAGCCCCAGCATTTT. This encodes CASSDGQGIVSNQPQHF.